This TCR beta chain was sequenced for a study of preoperative IRX-2 immunotherapy in early breast cancer. The germline V gene has CDR1 SEHNR and CDR2 FQNEAQ (reference sequence). The CDR3 covers 13 residues. Trimming removed 1 base from V and 11 bases from J, with 12 bases in between. The table came from immunoSEQ multiplex PCR; TCRdb's copy has only in-frame clones and leaves some out. The table lists about 67,000 clones, roughly 94% of them singletons. Treatment meaning: preoperative locoregional IRX-2 cytokine immunotherapy. The material was obtained from a patient treated with IRX-2 immunotherapy. The chain couples TRBV7-9 to TRBJ2-1; D possibly corresponds to TRBD2 (5 bases). The sequence was obtained from a human donor with breast cancer. The CDR3 is CASSLGAETKQFF. CDR3 DNA sequence: TGTGCCAGCAGCTTAGGGGCGGAGACTAAGCAGTTCTTC.